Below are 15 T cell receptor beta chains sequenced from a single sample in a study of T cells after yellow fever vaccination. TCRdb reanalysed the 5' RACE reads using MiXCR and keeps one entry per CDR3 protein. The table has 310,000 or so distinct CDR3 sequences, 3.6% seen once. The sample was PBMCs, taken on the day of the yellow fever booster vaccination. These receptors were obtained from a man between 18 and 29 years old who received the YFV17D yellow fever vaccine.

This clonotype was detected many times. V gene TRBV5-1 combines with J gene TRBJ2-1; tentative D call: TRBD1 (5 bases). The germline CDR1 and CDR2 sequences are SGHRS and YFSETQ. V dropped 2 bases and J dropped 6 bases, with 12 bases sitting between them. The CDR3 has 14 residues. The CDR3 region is CASSFASGLNEQFF. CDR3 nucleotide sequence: TGCGCCAGCAGCTTTGCGTCAGGGCTCAATGAGCAGTTCTTC.

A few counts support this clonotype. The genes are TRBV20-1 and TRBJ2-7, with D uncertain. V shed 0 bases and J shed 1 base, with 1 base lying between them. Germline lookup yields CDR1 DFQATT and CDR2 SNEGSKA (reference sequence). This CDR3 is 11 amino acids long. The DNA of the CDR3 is TGCAGTGCTAGAGAGTCCTACGAGCAGTACTTC. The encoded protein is CSARESYEQYF.

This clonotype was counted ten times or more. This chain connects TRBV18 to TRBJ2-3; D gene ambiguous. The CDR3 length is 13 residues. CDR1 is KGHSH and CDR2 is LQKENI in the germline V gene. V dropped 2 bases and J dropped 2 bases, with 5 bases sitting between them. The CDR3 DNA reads TGTGCCAGCTCACCAGGGGTCACAGATACGCAGTATTTT. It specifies CASSPGVTDTQYF.

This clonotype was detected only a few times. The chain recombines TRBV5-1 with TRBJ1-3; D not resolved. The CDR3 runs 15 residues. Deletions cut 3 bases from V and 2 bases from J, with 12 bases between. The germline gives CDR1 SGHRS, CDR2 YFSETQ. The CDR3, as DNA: TGCGCCAGCAGCTCCGTTGGAGGGACTGGAAACACCATATATTTT. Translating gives CASSSVGGTGNTIYF.

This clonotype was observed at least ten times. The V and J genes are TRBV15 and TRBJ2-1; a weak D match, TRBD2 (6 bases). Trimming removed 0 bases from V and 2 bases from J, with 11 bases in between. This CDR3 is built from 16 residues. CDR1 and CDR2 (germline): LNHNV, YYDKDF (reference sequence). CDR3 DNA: TGTGCCACCAGCAGAGATGGTGGGACTGCCTACAATGAGCAGTTCTTC. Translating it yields CATSRDGGTAYNEQFF.

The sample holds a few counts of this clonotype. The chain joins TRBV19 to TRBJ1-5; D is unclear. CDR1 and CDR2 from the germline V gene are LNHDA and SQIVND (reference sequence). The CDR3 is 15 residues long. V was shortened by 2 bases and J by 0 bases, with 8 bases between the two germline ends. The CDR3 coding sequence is TGTGCCAGTAGTATAACAGCGCATAGCAATCAGCCCCAGCATTTT. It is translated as CASSITAHSNQPQHF.

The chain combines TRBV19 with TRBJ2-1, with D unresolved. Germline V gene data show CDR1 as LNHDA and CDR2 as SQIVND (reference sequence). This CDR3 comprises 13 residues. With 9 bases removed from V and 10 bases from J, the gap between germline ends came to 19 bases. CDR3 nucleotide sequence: TGTGCCAGCAGCAAGGCCCTCCGTAGGGAGCAGTTCTTC. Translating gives CASSKALRREQFF.

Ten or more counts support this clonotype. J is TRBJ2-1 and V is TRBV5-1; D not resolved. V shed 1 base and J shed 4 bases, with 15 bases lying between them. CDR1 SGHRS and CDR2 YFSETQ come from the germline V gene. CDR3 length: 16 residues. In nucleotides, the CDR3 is TGCGCCAGCAGCTTGTACACGCTGATAAAGTACAATGAGCAGTTCTTC. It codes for CASSLYTLIKYNEQFF. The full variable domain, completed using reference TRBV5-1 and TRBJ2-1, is KAGVTQTPRYLIKTRGQQVTLSCSPISGHRSVSWYQQTPGQGLQFLFEYFSETQRNKGNFPGRFSGRQFSNSRSEMNVSTLELGDSALYLCASSLYTLIKYNEQFFGPGTRLTVL.

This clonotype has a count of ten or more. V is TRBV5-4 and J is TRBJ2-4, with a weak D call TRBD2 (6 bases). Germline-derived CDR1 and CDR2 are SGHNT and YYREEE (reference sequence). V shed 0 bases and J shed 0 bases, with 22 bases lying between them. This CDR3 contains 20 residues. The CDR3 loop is CASSLAGGTYLSKAKNIQYF. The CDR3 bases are TGTGCCAGCAGCTTGGCCGGAGGGACTTACTTGAGTAAAGCCAAAAACATTCAGTACTTC.

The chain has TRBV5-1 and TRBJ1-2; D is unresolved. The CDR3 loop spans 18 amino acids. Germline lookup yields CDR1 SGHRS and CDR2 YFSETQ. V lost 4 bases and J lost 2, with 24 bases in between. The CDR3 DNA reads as TGCGCCAGCAGCCCGAGGACGTCGGGGTCCGGCGGGAACTATGGCTACACCTTC. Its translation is CASSPRTSGSGGNYGYTF. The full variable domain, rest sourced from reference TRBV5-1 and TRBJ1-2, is KAGVTQTPRYLIKTRGQQVTLSCSPISGHRSVSWYQQTPGQGLQFLFEYFSETQRNKGNFPGRFSGRQFSNSRSEMNVSTLELGDSALYLCASSPRTSGSGGNYGYTFGSGTRLTVV.

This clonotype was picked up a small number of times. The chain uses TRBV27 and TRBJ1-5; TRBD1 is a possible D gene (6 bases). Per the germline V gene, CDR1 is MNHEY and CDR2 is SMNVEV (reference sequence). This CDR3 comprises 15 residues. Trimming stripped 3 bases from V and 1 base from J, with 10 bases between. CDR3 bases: TGTGCCAGCAGTTTCGGGGGGGCGAGCAATCAGCCCCAGCATTTT. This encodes CASSFGGASNQPQHF.

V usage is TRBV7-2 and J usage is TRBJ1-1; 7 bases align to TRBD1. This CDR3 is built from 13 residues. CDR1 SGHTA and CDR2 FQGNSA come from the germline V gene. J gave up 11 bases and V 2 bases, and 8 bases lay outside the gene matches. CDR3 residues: CASSLPWTGRAFF. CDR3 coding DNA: TGTGCCAGCAGCTTACCGTGGACAGGCCGGGCTTTCTTT.

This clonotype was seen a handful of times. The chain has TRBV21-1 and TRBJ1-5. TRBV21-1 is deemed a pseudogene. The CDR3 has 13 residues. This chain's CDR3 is CASSDQGNQPQHF. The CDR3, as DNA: TGTGCCAGCAGCGATCAGGGCAATCAGCCCCAGCATTTT.

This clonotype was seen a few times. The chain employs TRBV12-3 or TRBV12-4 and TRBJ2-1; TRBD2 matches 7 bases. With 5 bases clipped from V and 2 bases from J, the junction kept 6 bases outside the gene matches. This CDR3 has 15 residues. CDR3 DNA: TGTGCCAGCAGTAGCGGGGCAGGGCCCTACAATGAGCAGTTCTTC. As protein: CASSSGAGPYNEQFF.

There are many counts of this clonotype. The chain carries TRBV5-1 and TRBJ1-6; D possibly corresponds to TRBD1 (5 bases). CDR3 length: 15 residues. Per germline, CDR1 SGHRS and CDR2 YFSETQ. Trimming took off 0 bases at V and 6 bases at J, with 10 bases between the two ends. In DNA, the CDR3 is TGCGCCAGCAGCTTGGATGCAGGGTCTAATTCACCCCTCCACTTT. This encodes CASSLDAGSNSPLHF.